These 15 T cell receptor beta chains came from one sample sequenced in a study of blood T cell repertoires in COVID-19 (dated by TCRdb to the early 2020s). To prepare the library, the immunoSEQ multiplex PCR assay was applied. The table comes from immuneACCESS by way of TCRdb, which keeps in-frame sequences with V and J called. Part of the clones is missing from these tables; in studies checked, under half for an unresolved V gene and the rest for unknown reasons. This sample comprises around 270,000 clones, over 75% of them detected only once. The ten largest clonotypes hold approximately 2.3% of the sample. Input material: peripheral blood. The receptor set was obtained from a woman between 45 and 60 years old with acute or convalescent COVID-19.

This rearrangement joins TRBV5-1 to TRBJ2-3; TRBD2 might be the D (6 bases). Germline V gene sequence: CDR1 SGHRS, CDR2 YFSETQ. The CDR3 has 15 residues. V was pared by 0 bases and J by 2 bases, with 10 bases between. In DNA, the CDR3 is TGCGCCAGCAGCTTGGGGGCGGGGATCACAGATACGCAGTATTTT. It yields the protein CASSLGAGITDTQYF.

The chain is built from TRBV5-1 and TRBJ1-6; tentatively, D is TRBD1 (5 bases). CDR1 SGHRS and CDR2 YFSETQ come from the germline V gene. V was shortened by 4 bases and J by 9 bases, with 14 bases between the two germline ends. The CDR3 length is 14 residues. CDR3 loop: CASSLAGRGSPLHF. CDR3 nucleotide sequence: TGCGCCAGCAGCCTCGCAGGGCGAGGTTCACCCCTCCACTTT.

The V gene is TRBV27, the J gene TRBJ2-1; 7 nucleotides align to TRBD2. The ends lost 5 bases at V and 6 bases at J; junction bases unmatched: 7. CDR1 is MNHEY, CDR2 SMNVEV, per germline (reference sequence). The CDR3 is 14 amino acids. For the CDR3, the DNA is TGTGCCAGCAGTCCTTGGGAGGGCATCAATGAGCAGTTCTTC. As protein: CASSPWEGINEQFF.

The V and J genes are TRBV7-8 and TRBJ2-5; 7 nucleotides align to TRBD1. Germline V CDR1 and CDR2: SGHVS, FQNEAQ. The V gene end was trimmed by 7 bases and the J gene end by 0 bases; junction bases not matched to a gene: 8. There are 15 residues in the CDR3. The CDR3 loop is CASNDLGTDQETQYF. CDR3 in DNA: TGTGCCAGCAACGACCTCGGGACAGACCAAGAGACCCAGTACTTC.

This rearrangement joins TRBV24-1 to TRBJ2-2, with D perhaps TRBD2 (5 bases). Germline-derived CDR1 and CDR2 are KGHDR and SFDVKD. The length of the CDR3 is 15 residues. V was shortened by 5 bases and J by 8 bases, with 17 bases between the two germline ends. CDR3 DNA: TGTGCCACCAGTGCCTTTTGGTCAGCGGAAGGGGAGCTGTTTTTT. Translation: CATSAFWSAEGELFF.

CDR3 nucleotide sequence: TGTGCCAGCAGCCCCTCTAACTCTGGAAACACCATATATTTT. Translated: CASSPSNSGNTIYF. The rearrangement joins TRBV3-1 (or the pseudogene TRBV3-2) to TRBJ1-3; D ambiguous. This CDR3 has 14 residues. Germline CDR1 is LGHDT and CDR2 is YNNKEL (reference sequence). With 4 bases removed from V and 0 bases from J, the gap between germline ends came to 7 bases.

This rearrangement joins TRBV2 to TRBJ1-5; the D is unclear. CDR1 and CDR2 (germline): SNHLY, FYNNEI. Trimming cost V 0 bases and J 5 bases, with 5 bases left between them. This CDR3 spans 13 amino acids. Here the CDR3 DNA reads TGTGCCAGCAGTGAAGCCCGGGATCAGCCCCAGCATTTT. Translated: CASSEARDQPQHF.

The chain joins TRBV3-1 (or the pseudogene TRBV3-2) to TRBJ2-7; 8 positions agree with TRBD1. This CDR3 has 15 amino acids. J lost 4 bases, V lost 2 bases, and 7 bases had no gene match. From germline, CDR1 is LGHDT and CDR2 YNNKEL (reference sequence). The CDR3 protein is CASSQSDRGSYEQYF. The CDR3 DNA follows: TGTGCCAGCAGCCAAAGCGACAGGGGATCTTACGAGCAGTACTTC.

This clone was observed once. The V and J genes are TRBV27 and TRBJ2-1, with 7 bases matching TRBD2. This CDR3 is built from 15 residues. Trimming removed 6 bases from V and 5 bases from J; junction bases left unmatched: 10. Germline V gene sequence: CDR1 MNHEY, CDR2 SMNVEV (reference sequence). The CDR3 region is CASRAAGTTHNEQFF. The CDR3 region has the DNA TGTGCCAGCAGAGCCGCCGGGACTACACACAATGAGCAGTTCTTC.

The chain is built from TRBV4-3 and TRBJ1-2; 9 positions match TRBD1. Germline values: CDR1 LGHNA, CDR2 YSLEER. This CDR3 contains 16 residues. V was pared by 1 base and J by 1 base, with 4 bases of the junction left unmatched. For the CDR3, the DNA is TGCGCCAGCAGCCAAGGAGGGGGACAGGGTAACTATGGCTACACCTTC. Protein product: CASSQGGGQGNYGYTF.

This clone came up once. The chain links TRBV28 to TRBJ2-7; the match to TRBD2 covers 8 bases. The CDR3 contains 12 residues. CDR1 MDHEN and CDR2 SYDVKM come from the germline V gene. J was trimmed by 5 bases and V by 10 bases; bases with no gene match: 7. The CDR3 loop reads CATESGGNEQYF. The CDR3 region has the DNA TGTGCCACCGAATCGGGGGGGAACGAGCAGTACTTC.

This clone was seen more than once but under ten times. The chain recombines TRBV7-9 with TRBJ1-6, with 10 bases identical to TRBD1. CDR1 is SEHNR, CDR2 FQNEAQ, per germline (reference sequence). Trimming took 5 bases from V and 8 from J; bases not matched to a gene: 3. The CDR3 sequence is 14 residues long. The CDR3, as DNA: TGTGCCAGCAGCCGGGACAGGGGCTATTCACCCCTCCACTTT. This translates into CASSRDRGYSPLHF.

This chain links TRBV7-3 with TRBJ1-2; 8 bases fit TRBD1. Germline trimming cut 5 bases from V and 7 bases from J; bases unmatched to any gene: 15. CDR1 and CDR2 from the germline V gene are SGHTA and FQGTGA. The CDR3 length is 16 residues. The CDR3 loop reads CASSPGTGHLRGGYTF. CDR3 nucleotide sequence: TGTGCCAGCAGCCCCGGGACAGGCCACCTAAGGGGTGGCTACACCTTC.

The DNA for the CDR3 is TGTGCCACCAGTGATAGGGGGACAGCCGGTGATACGCAGTATTTT. Its protein product is CATSDRGTAGDTQYF. The J gene is TRBJ2-3, the V gene TRBV24-1, with 7 nucleotides matching TRBD1. The CDR3 runs to 15 residues. Trimming at V came to 3 bases and at J to 6 bases, leaving 8 bases not matched to a gene. Germline V CDR1 and CDR2: KGHDR, SFDVKD.

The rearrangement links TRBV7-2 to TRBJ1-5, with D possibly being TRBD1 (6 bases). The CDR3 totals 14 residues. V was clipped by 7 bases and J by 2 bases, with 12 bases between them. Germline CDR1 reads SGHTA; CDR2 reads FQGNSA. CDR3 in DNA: TGTGCCAGCACAGGGGCGGTCGGCAATCAGCCCCAGCATTTT. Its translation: CASTGAVGNQPQHF.